The sequence of this T cell receptor beta chain was determined in a study of blood T cells in healthy people across ages (dated by TCRdb to between 2014 and 2016). Concerning the study at large: In model experiments, template switching captured about one uniquely barcoded TCR beta cDNA molecule for every two T cells. Two additional independent replicas of 1 million unique cDNA reads from the same blood draw were analyzed for two donors (one aged 18 to 30 and one aged 80 or older). Donors were grouped into four age groups: young (average roughly 17 years), middle-aged (around 39), aged (approximately 67) and long-lived (approximately 78). Donors of different ages were randomly distributed across sequencing lanes to avoid experimental bias. To track age-related changes in TCR beta repertoire diversity, the study relied on deep sequencing normalized with unique cDNA molecular identifiers. Overall study outcomes, separate from this receptor: Since profiling was done on bulk unsorted PBMCs, naive and antigen-experienced compartments could not be conclusively compared. The long-lived group showed more naive CD4+ T cells, fewer expanded clones and increased TCR diversity than the aged group, suggesting age selection. Estimates of total diversity based on one million sequenced T cells were regarded as lower bounds and as underestimates. Observed TCR beta diversity per million T cells fell roughly linearly with age, and a significant reduction was already apparent by age around 40. The CMV infection status of donors was not known, potentially confounding age-related changes in expanded clonotypes. The percentage of naive T cells measured by flow cytometry correlated strongly with observed TCR beta diversity.

This clonotype was counted at least ten times. Its cognate antigen has yet to be identified. The input lacks base qualities; no much larger clone sits a single base away. Donors were 39 systemically healthy Caucasian individuals from Russia aged 6 to 90 years. Approximately 9.3 milliliters of peripheral blood were collected from each donor into EDTA-treated Vacutainer tubes. PBMCs were isolated by Ficoll-Paque density-gradient centrifugation, with at least 7 million obtained per sample. Total RNA was extracted from PBMCs with Trizol reagent, with at least 6 micrograms obtained per sample. For every donor, an aliquot of PBMCs went through flow cytometry to measure the percentages of naive CD45RAhigh/CD27high T cells. The library was generated by 5' RACE. The sequencer was an Illumina HiSeq 2500. The second PCR ran for roughly 7 to 11 cycles and used a J-beta primer mix along with a sample-barcoded 5' primer. Each TCR beta cDNA molecule received a unique molecular identifier from a template-switch 5' adaptor carrying 12 random nucleotides. Each sample yielded at least 3 million CDR3-containing paired-end reads. First-strand cDNA was synthesized from all RNA with the Mint cDNA synthesis kit, primed by a TRBC-specific oligonucleotide. Following uracil-DNA glycosylase treatment, all cDNA underwent a first 18-cycle PCR with the universal primers M1SS and BC2_uni_R. Regarding the original processing steps: Each sample was normalized by randomly selecting 1 million high-quality reads, each carrying a distinct molecular identifier. Instead of being binned into consensus sequences, reads that shared molecular identifiers were thrown out. MiTCR, run with a Q25 quality threshold and the strictest error-elimination algorithm, handled CDR3 identification, clonotype clustering and error correction. A nonparametric unseen species model using Euler transformation provided a lower-bound estimate of total TCR beta diversity. TCRdb reprocessing: public reads trimmed at Q25 with fastp, clones called with MiXCR, in-frame beta chains kept. Entries that share a CDR3 protein sequence are merged under the most common genes and DNA. TCRdb's processing, not the authors', yielded these V and J calls. A total of 1.5 million to 2 million distinct CDR3 sequences appear in this sample, over 25% of them only once. About 7.7% of the sample comes from the top ten.

Via the germline V gene (reference sequence), CDR1 is DFQATT and CDR2 SNEGSKA. From cysteine to phenylalanine, the CDR3 is 13 amino acids long. Solely the CDR3 DNA is kept, with 39 bases framed from the first base. V is cut by 5 bases and J by 3 bases, and the space between the germline ends is 13 bases. This TCR came from a woman younger than 45 in good health. This chain joins TRBV20-1 to TRBJ2-5; the D region may be TRBD1 or TRBD2, each matching 5 bases equally. Sequencing was done on a sample of blood. DNA sequence: TGCAGTGCTGACCGGGGCGCTGAAGAGACCCAGTACTTC. This codes for CSADRGAEETQYF.